One T cell receptor (beta chain) is described in this entry. Its antigen is unknown. The data were obtained in a study of T cell responses to AZD1222 COVID-19 vaccine. Study in general: Some second doses came at about 4 weeks and others at about 12 weeks; these were pooled.

The CDR3 consists of 16 residues. J was trimmed by 4 bases and V by 0 bases; bases with no gene match: 5. Germline V lookup: CDR1 SQVTM, CDR2 ANQGSEA. Findings of the study overall: Seropositive at baseline were only 5 or 6 AZD1222 recipients. Donors in the cohort were predominantly white British and more often female, and clonal diversity was possibly underestimated.

Clones were read by immunoSEQ multiplex PCR, and TCRdb kept only the in-frame ones, dropping some. The sample includes 110,000 to 150,000 clones, around 90% of them seen just once. This specimen was peripheral blood, taken on day 0 of AZD1222 vaccination. V gene TRBV29-1 combines with J gene TRBJ2-1, with 11 positions matching TRBD2. The origin of this receptor is an adult in good health. CDR3 sequence: CSVEDMTSGTYNEQFF. In DNA, the CDR3 is TGCAGCGTTGAAGATATGACTAGCGGGACTTACAATGAGCAGTTCTTC.